These 24 T cell receptor beta chains share one sample of origin, sequenced in a study of siplizumab effects on memory and regulatory T cells (dated by TCRdb to about 2019). Libraries were prepared through the immunoSEQ multiplex PCR assay. The table was pulled from immuneACCESS by TCRdb, which kept in-frame rearrangements only. Such tables lose some clones; where checked, under half of the loss comes from unresolved V genes, and the rest has no known cause. The sample table records some 110,000 clones; roughly 94% of these occur just once. The ten largest clones add up to about 1.8% of the sample. Input material: non-Treg CD4+ T cells sorted from blood. The sample's cell subset or site label, in plain terms: FACS-sorted unstimulated CD4+ non-regulatory T cells. These receptors were taken from a human donor in good health.

This clone was detected once. V gene TRBV7-9 combines with J gene TRBJ2-1, with 8 nucleotides matching TRBD2. The length of the CDR3 is 18 residues. Germline CDR1 reads SEHNR; CDR2 reads FQNEAQ (reference sequence). Trimming took 7 bases from V and 3 from J; bases not matched to a gene: 17. CDR3 loop: CASTKSSAGTRSYNEQFF. The CDR3, as DNA: TGTGCCAGCACCAAAAGTTCTGCCGGGACTAGAAGCTACAATGAGCAGTTCTTC.

This rearrangement joins TRBV19 to TRBJ2-3, with D maybe TRBD2 (6 bases). The CDR3 sequence is 16 residues long. Germline CDR1 and CDR2: LNHDA and SQIVND (reference sequence). V lost 5 bases, J lost 4 bases, and 19 bases lay in between. CDR3 DNA: TGTGCCAGTAGTGCCCCGACAGCGGGTCTGTCAGATACGCAGTATTTT. It encodes CASSAPTAGLSDTQYF.

This CDR3 reads CASGKASGANVLTF. In DNA form, the CDR3 reads TGTGCCTCAGGGAAGGCCTCTGGGGCCAACGTCCTGACTTTC. V usage is TRBV9 and J usage is TRBJ2-6; tentatively, D is TRBD1 (5 bases). In germline, CDR1 is SGDLS, CDR2 YYNGEE. With 10 bases removed from V and 0 bases from J, the gap between germline ends came to 11 bases. The CDR3 extends over 14 amino acids.

This chain links TRBV6-1 with TRBJ2-2, with TRBD2 as a possible D gene (7 bases). CDR3 length: 15 amino acids. With 7 bases removed from V and 1 base from J, the gap between germline ends came to 13 bases. Per the germline V gene, CDR1 is MNHNS and CDR2 is SASEGT. The CDR3 DNA is TGTGCCAGCATTGCGGGGGCCTGGAACACCGGGGAGCTGTTTTTT. Translating gives CASIAGAWNTGELFF.

A remark on this clone: The identical CDR3 is also encoded by other nucleotide sequences in the sample. The rearrangement joins TRBV15 to TRBJ1-1; D gene ambiguous. CDR1 LNHNV and CDR2 YYDKDF come from the germline V gene (reference sequence). The V end lost 0 bases, the J end lost 0 bases, and 5 bases lay between the germline ends. CDR3 length: 14 amino acids. CDR3 sequence (DNA): TGTGCCACCAGCAGAGATAGGTTGAACACTGAAGCTTTCTTT. Its protein product is CATSRDRLNTEAFF.

To note about this clone: In the same sample, other DNA sequences code for this CDR3. The chain recombines TRBV10-3 with TRBJ2-7, with 9 bases lining up with TRBD2. This CDR3 region has 13 residues. V shed 6 bases, J shed 3 bases, and the junction held 3 bases outside the gene matches. Germline assignment: CDR1 ENHRY and CDR2 SYGVKD. The CDR3 sequence: CAIRLTSGYEQYF. The DNA of the CDR3 is TGTGCCATCAGACTGACTAGCGGCTACGAGCAGTACTTC.

The genes are TRBV19 and TRBJ2-1; 8 bases are a match to TRBD1. The CDR3 contains 13 residues. V lost 8 bases, J lost 8 bases, and 8 bases stayed unmatched. Looked up from germline, CDR1 is LNHDA and CDR2 is SQIVND (reference sequence). Here the CDR3 reads CASGQGEIYEQFF. As DNA, the CDR3 is TGTGCCAGTGGACAGGGAGAGATATATGAGCAGTTCTTC.

The chain employs TRBV9 and TRBJ2-6; 14 bases align to TRBD2. The V gene end was trimmed by 4 bases and the J gene end by 2 bases; junction bases not matched to a gene: 11. Germline V gene sequence: CDR1 SGDLS, CDR2 YYNGEE. This CDR3 has 20 residues. CDR3: CASSKGPGTSGSTGANVLTF. The CDR3 nucleotides read TGTGCCAGCAGCAAAGGGCCTGGGACTAGCGGGAGTACTGGGGCCAACGTCCTGACTTTC.

V and J are TRBV6-5 and TRBJ2-3; D is unresolved. Germline V gene sequence: CDR1 MNHEY, CDR2 SVGAGI. V dropped 3 bases and J dropped 6 bases, with 19 bases sitting between them. CDR3 length: 16 residues. CDR3 in amino acids: CASSYSSASLGDTQYF. The CDR3 DNA follows: TGTGCCAGCAGTTATTCCTCGGCCAGCCTTGGCGATACGCAGTATTTT.

The genes are TRBV18 and TRBJ2-2; D unresolved. This CDR3 is built from 17 residues. The V gene lost 3 bases and the J gene lost 2 bases, with 16 bases spanning the gap. From germline, CDR1 is KGHSH and CDR2 LQKENI. CDR3 in amino acids: CASSPRSVQTNTGELFF. As DNA, the CDR3 is TGTGCCAGCTCACCGCGATCGGTACAGACAAACACCGGGGAGCTGTTTTTT.

This clone appeared once. This chain connects TRBV7-8 to TRBJ1-6; D gene ambiguous. Between the trimmed V and J ends, which lost 5 bases and 2 bases, there was a span of 7 bases. CDR1 and CDR2 (germline): SGHVS, FQNEAQ. CDR3 size: 14 residues. In DNA, the CDR3 is TGTGCCAGCAGCCTGAGAACCTATAATTCACCCCTCCACTTT. This codes for CASSLRTYNSPLHF. Full variable domain (missing parts from reference TRBV7-8 and TRBJ1-6): GAGVSQSPRYKVAKRGQDVALRCDPISGHVSLFWYQQALGQGPEFLTYFQNEAQLDKSGLPSDRFFAERPEGSVSTLKIQRTQQEDSAVYLCASSLRTYNSPLHFGNGTRLTVT.

V gene TRBV7-9 combines with J gene TRBJ2-1; TRBD2 agrees at 10 bases. Per germline, CDR1 SEHNR and CDR2 FQNEAQ (reference sequence). V shed 4 bases and J 7 bases; nucleotides not matched to a gene: 10. This CDR3 contains 16 residues. The CDR3 spells CASSSTSGTLSNEQFF. The CDR3 region has the DNA TGTGCCAGCAGCTCTACTAGCGGGACCCTTTCGAATGAGCAGTTCTTC.

V gene TRBV6-1 combines with J gene TRBJ1-1; 8 bases agree with TRBD1. The germline V gene has CDR1 MNHNS and CDR2 SASEGT. CDR3 length equals 14 residues. With V trimmed by 6 bases and J by 6 bases, 9 bases remained unmatched. The CDR3 is CASRWTGIPAEAFF. DNA for the CDR3: TGTGCCAGCAGGTGGACAGGGATCCCCGCTGAAGCTTTCTTT.

The chain recombines TRBV27 with TRBJ2-2, with unresolved D. Per germline, CDR1 MNHEY and CDR2 SMNVEV (reference sequence). Trimming left V 8 bases short and J 4 bases short, with 8 bases between. The CDR3 length is 12 residues. In DNA, the CDR3 is TGTGCCAGCGGGCGTCGCACCGGGGAGCTGTTTTTT. Amino acids: CASGRRTGELFF.

V is TRBV28 and J is TRBJ1-5, with 7 bases fitting TRBD1. The CDR3 runs to 15 residues. Germline V gene data show CDR1 as MDHEN and CDR2 as SYDVKM. V lost 2 bases, J lost 5 bases, and 6 bases stayed unmatched. CDR3 nucleotide sequence: TGTGCCAGCAGTTTAGGGACAGAGAATTATCAGCCCCAGCATTTT. Residues: CASSLGTENYQPQHF.

The chain couples TRBV4-1 to TRBJ2-7; 11 nucleotides align to TRBD2. Germline V gene sequence: CDR1 MGHRA, CDR2 YSYEKL. V gave up 3 bases and J gave up 6 bases; unmatched junction bases: 7. This CDR3 is 15 amino acids long. The CDR3 DNA sequence: TGCGCCAGCAGCCACCCACTAGCGGGAGAGGGCGAGCAGTACTTC. This codes for CASSHPLAGEGEQYF.

The table lists this clone with a few counts. V gene TRBV11-1 combines with J gene TRBJ1-1; no definite D call. Trimming took 5 bases from V and 5 from J, leaving 12 bases between them. The length of the CDR3 is 13 residues. Germline V gene data show CDR1 as SGHAT and CDR2 as FQDESV (reference sequence). The CDR3 protein is CASSPEGRTEAFF. The CDR3 DNA follows: TGTGCCAGCAGCCCGGAAGGGAGGACTGAAGCTTTCTTT.

This clone has a single count. The chain joins TRBV2 to TRBJ1-2, with D possibly TRBD1 on 5 matching bases. The germline V gene has CDR1 SNHLY and CDR2 FYNNEI. CDR3 size: 15 residues. Trimming shortened V by 2 bases and J by 2 bases, and 12 bases separated the two germline ends. The CDR3 DNA is TGTGCCAGCAGTGAATCCCTGGGGCAGAACTATGGCTACACCTTC. As protein: CASSESLGQNYGYTF.

The chain has TRBV27 and TRBJ2-7, with a weak D call TRBD1 (5 bases). Germline assignment: CDR1 MNHEY and CDR2 SMNVEV (reference sequence). The germline V and J ends were trimmed by 5 bases and 5 bases, with 7 bases remaining between them. The CDR3 runs to 11 residues. The CDR3 nucleotides read TGTGCCAGCAGTCAGGGCCACGAGCAGTACTTC. This translates into CASSQGHEQYF.

As DNA, the CDR3 is TGCGCCAGCAGCTTTCTTGGTCTCACAGATACGCAGTATTTT. Its translation: CASSFLGLTDTQYF. The rearrangement uses TRBV5-1 and TRBJ2-3; no firm D call. Trimming removed 2 bases from V and 2 bases from J, with 9 bases in between. This CDR3 has 14 residues. Germline V gene lookup returns CDR1 SGHRS and CDR2 YFSETQ.

V is TRBV7-2 and J is TRBJ2-1, with D unclear. The V and J ends lost 1 base and 0 bases respectively, with 19 bases between them. Germline-derived CDR1 and CDR2 are SGHTA and FQGNSA. This CDR3 has 19 amino acids. The CDR3 loop reads CASSLVQLLLPSSYNEQFF. The CDR3 DNA is TGTGCCAGCAGCTTAGTACAGTTACTCCTCCCAAGCTCCTACAATGAGCAGTTCTTC.

The chain combines TRBV4-1 with TRBJ1-5; unclear D gene. Trimming pared 0 bases from V and 2 bases from J, leaving 14 bases between. In germline, CDR1 is MGHRA, CDR2 YSYEKL. The CDR3 extends over 17 amino acids. The CDR3 sequence is CASSQDGPQFGNQPQHF. The DNA for the CDR3 is TGCGCCAGCAGCCAAGATGGGCCGCAATTCGGCAATCAGCCCCAGCATTTT.

The chain has TRBV29-1 and TRBJ2-5; 12 bases map to TRBD1. V shed 7 bases and J 5 bases; nucleotides not matched to a gene: 5. The CDR3 consists of 13 residues. From germline, CDR1 is SQVTM and CDR2 ANQGSEA. CDR3 in amino acids: CSGGTGGRETQYF. The CDR3 DNA reads TGCAGCGGGGGGACAGGGGGCCGGGAGACCCAGTACTTC.

This rearrangement joins TRBV28 to TRBJ2-2, with D hard to call. The CDR3 is 11 residues long. Germline CDR1 reads MDHEN; CDR2 reads SYDVKM. The V end was cut by 2 bases, the J end by 6 bases, with 1 base between. DNA of the CDR3: TGTGCCAGCAGTTTAGCCGGGGAGCTGTTTTTT. Residues: CASSLAGELFF. Variable domain in full (rest from reference TRBV28 and TRBJ2-2): DVKVTQSSRYLVKRTGEKVFLECVQDMDHENMFWYRQDPGLGLRLIYFSYDVKMKEKGDIPEGYSVSREKKERFSLILESASTNQTSMYLCASSLAGELFFGEGSRLTVL.